These T cell receptor beta chains were read from a single sample in a study of blood T cell repertoires in COVID-19. Repertoires were generated with immunoSEQ multiplex PCR, while TCRdb's copy carries only in-frame clones and drops some. The sample carries under 100,000 clones, 80% to 95% recorded once. The material sequenced was peripheral blood. The receptor source for this set is a woman aged 55-69 years with active COVID-19. CDR3s include the opening cysteine and the closing phenylalanine or tryptophan. A D gene is named only where the DNA matches it firmly. Clone size is stated in some rows and not others, as once, few, many or a class when expanded.

clone_size j_call v_call d_call cdr3_aa cdr3_nt
. TRBJ2-1 TRBV19 TRBD2 CASSRSGTSGSYNEQFF TGTGCCAGTAGTAGATCCGGGACTAGCGGCTCCTACAATGAGCAGTTCTTC
once TRBJ1-5 TRBV28 TRBD1 CASSSSGTGGNQPQHF TGTGCCAGCAGTTCATCCGGGACAGGGGGCAATCAGCCCCAGCATTTT
. TRBJ2-1 TRBV5-4 . CASSPTRDSYNEQFF TGTGCCAGCAGCCCTACTAGAGACTCCTACAATGAGCAGTTCTTC
. TRBJ2-7 TRBV7-6 TRBD2 CASSLEPSGISSYEQYF TGTGCCAGCAGCTTAGAGCCTAGCGGGATCAGCTCCTACGAGCAGTACTTC
. TRBJ1-1 TRBV28 . CGLGRTDKNTEAFF TGTGGATTAGGGCGGACGGACAAGAACACTGAAGCTTTCTTT
. TRBJ2-3 TRBV5-4 TRBD2 CASSKGLAGVTDTQYF TGTGCCAGCAGCAAGGGACTAGCGGGGGTCACAGATACGCAGTATTTT
once TRBJ2-5 TRBV6-2/TRBV6-3 . CASSYVGGPQETQYF TGTGCCAGCAGTTACGTCGGGGGACCACAAGAGACCCAGTACTTC
few TRBJ1-2 TRBV10-1 . CASSPTRGGGYTF TGCGCCAGCTCGCCAACCCGGGGGGGTGGCTACACCTTC
. TRBJ2-1 TRBV18 . CASSLAEFYNEQFF TGTGCCAGCTCACTAGCGGAGTTCTACAATGAGCAGTTCTTC
. TRBJ2-7 TRBV7-9 . CASSSRHGETYEQYF TGTGCCAGCAGCTCCCGGCATGGGGAGACCTACGAGCAGTACTTC
. TRBJ2-5 TRBV10-3 . CAISESSSGPQETQYF TGTGCCATCAGTGAGAGTAGTTCAGGTCCCCAAGAGACCCAGTACTTC
few TRBJ2-7 TRBV6-6 TRBD2 CASSYRGEINEQYF TGTGCCAGCAGTTACCGGGGGGAGATCAACGAGCAGTACTTC
. TRBJ2-7 TRBV20-1 TRBD2 CSASRGLAVHYEQYF TGCAGTGCTAGTCGGGGACTAGCGGTGCACTACGAGCAGTACTTC
. TRBJ2-7 TRBV5-6 TRBD2 CASRTSGGEQYF TGTGCCAGCAGGACTAGCGGGGGCGAGCAGTACTTC
. TRBJ1-6 TRBV19 TRBD1 CASSSGTGISPLHF TGTGCCAGTAGTTCCGGGACAGGGATTTCACCCCTCCACTTT
. TRBJ1-2 TRBV28 . CASSQTGGGIAYGYTF TGTGCCAGCAGCCAGACTGGGGGGGGCATCGCCTATGGCTACACCTTC
. TRBJ2-3 TRBV19 TRBD2 CASSMGRGVPDTQYF TGTGCCAGTAGTATGGGGCGGGGGGTCCCAGATACGCAGTATTTT
once TRBJ2-7 TRBV9 TRBD2 CASTQGLDSSYEQYF TGTGCCAGCACCCAGGGACTAGATAGCTCCTACGAGCAGTACTTC
. TRBJ2-7 TRBV27 . CASSPRWRARNYEQYF TGTGCCAGCAGTCCCAGGTGGCGGGCGAGGAACTACGAGCAGTACTTC
. TRBJ1-1 TRBV18 . CASSPPSVNTEAFF TGTGCCAGCTCACCACCCTCAGTGAACACTGAAGCTTTCTTT
. TRBJ2-2 TRBV4-2 TRBD2 CASSPLVLAGNTGELFF TGTGCCAGCAGCCCCCTGGTGCTAGCGGGGAACACCGGGGAGCTGTTTTTT
. TRBJ2-6 TRBV5-6 . CASSEDYTSGANVLTF TGTGCCAGCAGCGAAGACTATACCTCTGGGGCCAACGTCCTGACTTTC
. TRBJ2-3 TRBV10-3 TRBD2 CAISERGTSGDTQYF TGTGCCATCAGTGAGAGAGGCACTAGCGGAGATACGCAGTATTTT
. TRBJ2-7 TRBV28 TRBD2 CASSFIHSGSSYEQYF TGTGCCAGCAGTTTCATCCACAGCGGGAGCTCCTACGAGCAGTACTTC
. TRBJ2-7 TRBV2 . CASSVGRKSTYEQYF TGTGCCAGCAGTGTTGGTAGAAAGAGTACCTACGAGCAGTACTTC
. TRBJ1-1 TRBV19 . CAVKRENTEAFF TGTGCCGTAAAGCGGGAGAACACTGAAGCTTTCTTT
. TRBJ2-3 TRBV3-1/TRBV3-2 TRBD2 CASSLRTSGDTQYF TGTGCCAGCAGCCTCCGGACTAGCGGGGATACGCAGTATTTT
. TRBJ1-3 TRBV30 TRBD1 CAWSSQGATGNTIYF TGTGCCTGGAGTTCACAGGGGGCTACTGGAAACACCATATATTTT
few TRBJ2-7 TRBV7-9 . CASSLFPFAGLSGVYEQYF TGTGCCAGCAGCTTATTTCCCTTCGCGGGCCTATCAGGGGTCTACGAGCAGTACTTC
. TRBJ1-6 TRBV2 TRBD1 CASWGDRENSPLHF TGTGCCAGCTGGGGGGACAGGGAAAATTCACCCCTCCACTTT
once TRBJ1-5 TRBV5-5 TRBD1 CASSPGTGSSNQPQHF TGTGCCAGCAGCCCCGGGACAGGTTCGAGCAATCAGCCCCAGCATTTT
. TRBJ2-7 TRBV6-5 TRBD1 CASRPDRGEQYF TGTGCCAGCAGACCCGACAGGGGAGAGCAGTACTTC
. TRBJ2-1 TRBV7-2 . CASSPREGQRQQFF TGTGCCAGCAGCCCCCGTGAGGGCCAGCGCCAGCAGTTCTTC
. TRBJ1-1 TRBV19 . CASSAGRYNTEAFF TGTGCCAGTAGTGCGGGACGGTATAACACTGAAGCTTTCTTT
. TRBJ1-6 TRBV30 . CAWVSTASSYNSPLHF TGTGCCTGGGTTTCGACTGCGAGCTCCTATAATTCACCCCTCCACTTT